These 8 T cell receptor beta chains were all obtained from the same sample, sequenced in a study of T cell changes during pregnancy in multiple sclerosis. The assay was immunoSEQ multiplex PCR, and TCRdb's table has in-frame clones only and misses some. The sample includes about 40,000 clones, 92% seen only once; the top ten take 10% to 15%. The sample was CD8+ T cells from peripheral blood mononuclear cells, taken in the first trimester of pregnancy. These receptors originate from a female donor with multiple sclerosis, enrolled in a pregnancy study.

The chain uses TRBV4-2 and TRBJ2-7, with 7 bases matching TRBD2. Germline CDR1 LGHNA, CDR2 YNFKEQ. The CDR3 spans 15 residues. Losses at the gene ends were 0 bases for V and 3 bases for J; bases not matched to a gene: 5. This CDR3 reads CASSQEGGGNYEQYF. The CDR3 nucleotides read TGTGCCAGCAGCCAAGAAGGCGGGGGAAACTACGAGCAGTACTTC.

The chain is built from TRBV21-1 and TRBJ1-5; the table gives TRBD1 as D, unverified against the DNA. TRBV21-1 is a recognized pseudogene. CDR3 length equals 13 residues. CDR3 nucleotides: TGTGCCAGCATCAGGGGTCGCGATCAGCCCCAGCATTTT. It is translated as CASIRGRDQPQHF.

This clone was seen just once. CDR3 nucleotide sequence: TGTGCCAGCAGCGGCAGGGAGGCCTATAATTCACCCCTCCACTTT. It yields the protein CASSGREAYNSPLHF. The chain carries TRBV6-1 and TRBJ1-6, with D perhaps matching TRBD1 (5 bases). CDR3 length: 15 residues. From germline, CDR1 is MNHNS and CDR2 SASEGT. The V gene lost 6 bases and the J gene lost 2 bases, with 11 bases spanning the gap.

The gene calls are TRBV19 and TRBJ2-2; weak D call: TRBD2 (6 bases). V lost 6 bases, J lost 4 bases, and 9 bases lay in between. The germline V gene has CDR1 LNHDA and CDR2 SQIVND (reference sequence). The CDR3 has 13 amino acids. The CDR3 loop is CASRSGFTGELFF. In DNA form, the CDR3 reads TGTGCCAGTAGGAGCGGGTTCACCGGGGAGCTGTTTTTT.

The CDR3 loop reads CASSIGQVYEQYF. The CDR3 DNA sequence: TGTGCCAGCAGCATCGGACAGGTCTACGAGCAGTACTTC. The J gene is TRBJ2-7, the V gene TRBV5-6; 7 bases fit TRBD1. The CDR3 covers 13 residues. Trimming cost V 4 bases and J 3 bases; bases outside gene matches: 4. Germline V gives CDR1 SGHDT, CDR2 YYEEEE.

The chain joins TRBV7-9 to TRBJ1-2; D perhaps matches TRBD1 (5 bases). The V gene lost 3 bases and the J gene lost 5 bases, with 10 bases spanning the gap. Germline CDR1 reads SEHNR; CDR2 reads FQNEAQ (reference sequence). The CDR3 runs 13 residues. CDR3: CASSFQGMYGYTF. The CDR3 region has the DNA TGTGCCAGCAGCTTTCAGGGAATGTATGGCTACACCTTC.

The chain has TRBV6-5 and TRBJ1-3; TRBD1 matches at 10 bases. CDR1 MNHEY and CDR2 SVGAGI come from the germline V gene. Trimming took 2 bases from V and 2 from J; bases not matched to a gene: 3. CDR3 size: 16 residues. In DNA form, the CDR3 reads TGTGCCAGCAGTTACCGCGGGACAGGGGCTGGAAACACCATATATTTT. Translated, it gives CASSYRGTGAGNTIYF.

The count of this clone is one. Other DNA sequences within the sample encode an identical CDR3. This sequence joins TRBV9 and TRBJ1-1; TRBD1 is a possible D gene (5 bases). V was clipped by 2 bases and J by 3 bases, with 8 bases between them. Germline lookup yields CDR1 SGDLS and CDR2 YYNGEE. This CDR3 contains 13 residues. CDR3 amino acids: CASSVGGDTEAFF. The CDR3 DNA reads TGTGCCAGCAGCGTTGGGGGGGACACTGAAGCTTTCTTT.